What follows are 9 T cell receptor beta chains derived from one specimen sequenced in a study of regulatory T cells in long-lasting Graves disease. Time point reported: newly diagnosed GD, antithyroid drugs for less than 3 months. The TCR library was made from RNA that had been extracted from PBMCs in TRIzol. CDR3-region Arm-PCR and iRepertoire HTBI primers produced the TCR beta libraries. TCRdb used MiXCR to reprocess the multiplex PCR reads, holding one entry per CDR3 protein. This table holds about 430,000 distinct CDR3 sequences, approximately 15% found once. The data were also submitted as part of a second study, on T cells in Graves' hyperthyroidism and ophthalmopathy.

Sequenced material: peripheral blood mononuclear cells (PBMCs), taken at new diagnosis, from a patient treated with antithyroid drugs. These receptors were collected from a woman in her thirties or forties with Graves disease.

This rearrangement joins TRBV14 to TRBJ2-2; possibly TRBD1 for D (6 bases). The ends were cut back, 2 bases at V and 2 bases at J, with 12 bases in the middle. Germline CDR1 SGHDN, CDR2 FVKESK. This CDR3 contains 16 residues. The CDR3 protein is CASSQLGQFNTGELFF. The CDR3 region has the DNA TGTGCCAGCAGCCAACTAGGACAGTTTAACACCGGGGAGCTGTTTTTT. Drawing the rest from reference TRBV14 and TRBJ2-2, the complete variable domain is EAGVTQFPSHSVIEKGQTVTLRCDPISGHDNLYWYRRVMGKEIKFLLHFVKESKQDESGMPNNRFLAERTGGTYSTLKVQPAELEDSGVYFCASSQLGQFNTGELFFGEGSRLTVL.

This clonotype was seen only a few times. The chain recombines TRBV7-9 with TRBJ2-7, with TRBD2 identical over 11 bases. This CDR3 has 15 residues. J was trimmed by 3 bases and V by 5 bases; bases with no gene match: 6. Germline CDR1 is SEHNR and CDR2 is FQNEAQ (reference sequence). CDR3 sequence: CASSHGTSGGYEQYF. The CDR3 nucleotides are TGTGCCAGCAGCCATGGGACTAGCGGAGGCTACGAGCAGTACTTC.

This clonotype has at least ten counts. This chain links TRBV11-3 with TRBJ2-7; 8 nucleotides align to TRBD1. The CDR3 runs 15 residues. Germline-derived CDR1 and CDR2 are SGHNT and YENEEA. Trimming cost V 1 base and J 5 bases; bases outside gene matches: 7. The CDR3 DNA is TGTGCCAGCAGCTTAGGGAGGAGGACAGGGAACGAGCAGTACTTC. Protein: CASSLGRRTGNEQYF.

This clonotype was detected ten times or more. The chain links TRBV28 to TRBJ2-7, with a possible D match to TRBD2 (5 bases). V was shortened by 6 bases and J by 3 bases, with 18 bases between the two germline ends. The CDR3 is made up of 15 amino acids. Germline values: CDR1 MDHEN, CDR2 SYDVKM. CDR3 DNA: TGTGCCAGCAGCCTCCCGGGATCCGTAGGCTACGAGCAGTACTTC. Protein: CASSLPGSVGYEQYF.

This clonotype showed up many times. The chain is built from TRBV24-1 and TRBJ2-1; possibly TRBD2 for D (5 bases). This CDR3 contains 15 residues. The germline V gene has CDR1 KGHDR and CDR2 SFDVKD. The germline V and J ends were trimmed by 1 base and 9 bases, with 15 bases remaining between them. The CDR3 DNA reads TGTGCCACCAGTGATTTAGCCTCCGCGGGCGGTGAGCAGTTCTTC. Protein: CATSDLASAGGEQFF.

Many counts were recorded for this clonotype. The chain has TRBV28 and TRBJ1-1, with D possibly being TRBD1 (6 bases). The CDR3 has 17 amino acids. With 6 bases removed from V and 0 bases from J, the gap between germline ends came to 20 bases. The V gene's germline CDR1 is MDHEN and CDR2 SYDVKM. CDR3 sequence (DNA): TGTGCCAGCAGCAATCCCGTGACAGGTGACATGAACACTGAAGCTTTCTTT. It is translated as CASSNPVTGDMNTEAFF.

The table lists this clonotype with many counts. The rearrangement links TRBV27 to TRBJ2-3, with D hard to call. Deletions cut 0 bases from V and 2 bases from J, with 12 bases between. Germline CDR1 reads MNHEY; CDR2 reads SMNVEV (reference sequence). The CDR3 is 16 amino acids. CDR3 DNA: TGTGCCAGCAGTTTATCGGGAACAAGCTTCACAGATACGCAGTATTTT. This translates into CASSLSGTSFTDTQYF.

In regard to this clonotype: A read error is possible here, since a much larger clone lies one base away. Since the CDR3 does not end with the conserved phenylalanine or tryptophan, this likely comes from a read error. V is TRBV5-4 and J is TRBJ2-3, with TRBD2 matching over 7 bases. Unmatched junction bases numbered 10, after V lost 0 bases and J lost 6 bases. Germline CDR1 and CDR2: SGHNT and YYREEE (reference sequence). The CDR3 extends over 16 amino acids. Here the CDR3 DNA reads TGTGCCAGCAGCTTGGAATTAGCGGGTGGTGAGGATACGCAGTATTTG. It specifies CASSLELAGGEDTQYL.

The sample holds many counts of this clonotype. The chain recombines TRBV12-3 or TRBV12-4 with TRBJ2-7, with D perhaps matching TRBD2 (7 bases). The CDR3 length is 13 residues. Trimming left V 0 bases short and J 7 bases short, with 10 bases between. This CDR3 reads CASSLARGAEQYF. Written as DNA, the CDR3 is TGTGCCAGCAGTTTAGCCCGGGGGGCTGAGCAGTACTTC.